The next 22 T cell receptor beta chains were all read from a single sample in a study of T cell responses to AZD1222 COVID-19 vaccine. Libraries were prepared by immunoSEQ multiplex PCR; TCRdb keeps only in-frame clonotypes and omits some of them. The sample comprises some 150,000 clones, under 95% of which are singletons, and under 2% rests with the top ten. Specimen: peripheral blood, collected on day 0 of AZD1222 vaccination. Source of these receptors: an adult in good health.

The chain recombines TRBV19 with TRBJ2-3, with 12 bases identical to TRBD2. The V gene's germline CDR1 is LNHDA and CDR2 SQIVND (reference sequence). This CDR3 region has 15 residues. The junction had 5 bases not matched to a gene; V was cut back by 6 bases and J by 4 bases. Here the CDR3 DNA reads TGTGCCAGTAGCGTACTAGCGGGGGGTTCAGATACGCAGTATTTT. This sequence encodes CASSVLAGGSDTQYF.

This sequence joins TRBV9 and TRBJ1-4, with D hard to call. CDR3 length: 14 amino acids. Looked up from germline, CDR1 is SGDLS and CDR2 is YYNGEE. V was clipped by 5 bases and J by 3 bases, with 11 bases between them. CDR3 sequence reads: CASSGGLANEKLFF. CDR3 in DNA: TGTGCCAGCAGTGGAGGGCTGGCTAATGAAAAACTGTTTTTT.

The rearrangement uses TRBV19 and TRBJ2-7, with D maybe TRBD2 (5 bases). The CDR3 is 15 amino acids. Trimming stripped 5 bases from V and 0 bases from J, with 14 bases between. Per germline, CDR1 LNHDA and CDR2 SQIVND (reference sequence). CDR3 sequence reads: CASSPRRVLSYEQYF. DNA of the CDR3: TGTGCCAGTAGTCCCCGGCGGGTTCTCTCCTACGAGCAGTACTTC.

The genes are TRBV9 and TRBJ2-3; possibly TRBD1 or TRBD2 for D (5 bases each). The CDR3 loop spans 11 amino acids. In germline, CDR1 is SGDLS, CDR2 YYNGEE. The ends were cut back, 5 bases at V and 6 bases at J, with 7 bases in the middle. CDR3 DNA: TGTGCCAGCAGGGGGGAGGATACGCAGTATTTT. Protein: CASRGEDTQYF.

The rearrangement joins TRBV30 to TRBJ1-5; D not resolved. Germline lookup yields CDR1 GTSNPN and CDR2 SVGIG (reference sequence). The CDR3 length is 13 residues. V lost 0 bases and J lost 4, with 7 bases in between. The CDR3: CAWSVRLNQPQHF. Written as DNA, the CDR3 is TGTGCCTGGAGTGTACGGCTGAATCAGCCCCAGCATTTT.

As DNA, the CDR3 is TGTGCCAGCAGTTTAATGGGACAGGGGAATTCACCCCTCCACTTT. This translates into CASSLMGQGNSPLHF. The rearrangement joins TRBV28 to TRBJ1-6, with 10 bases matching TRBD1. CDR3 size: 15 residues. Germline V lookup: CDR1 MDHEN, CDR2 SYDVKM. With V trimmed by 2 bases and J by 7 bases, 2 bases remained unmatched.

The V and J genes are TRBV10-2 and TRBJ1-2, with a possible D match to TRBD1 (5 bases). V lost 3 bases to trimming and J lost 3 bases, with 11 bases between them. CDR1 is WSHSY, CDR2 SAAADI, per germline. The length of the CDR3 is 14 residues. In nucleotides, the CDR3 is TGCGCCAGCAGTGAACTACAGGAGTACTATGGCTACACCTTC. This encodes CASSELQEYYGYTF.

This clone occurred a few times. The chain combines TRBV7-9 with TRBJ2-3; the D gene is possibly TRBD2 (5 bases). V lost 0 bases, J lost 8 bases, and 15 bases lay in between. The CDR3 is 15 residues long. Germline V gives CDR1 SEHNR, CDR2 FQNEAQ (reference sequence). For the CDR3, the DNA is TGTGCCAGCAGCTTAGCGCACGGGGAACCGGCTACGCAGTATTTT. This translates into CASSLAHGEPATQYF. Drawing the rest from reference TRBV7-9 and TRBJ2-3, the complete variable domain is DTGVSQNPRHKITKRGQNVTFRCDPISEHNRLYWYRQTLGQGPEFLTYFQNEAQLEKSRLLSDRFSAERPKGSFSTLEIQRTEQGDSAMYLCASSLAHGEPATQYFGPGTRLTVL.

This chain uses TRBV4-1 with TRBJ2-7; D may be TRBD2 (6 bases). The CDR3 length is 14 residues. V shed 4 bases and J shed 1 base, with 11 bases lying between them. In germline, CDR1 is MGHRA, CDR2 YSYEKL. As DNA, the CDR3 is TGCGCCAGCAGCCCATGGGGGGAATCCTACGAGCAGTACTTC. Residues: CASSPWGESYEQYF.

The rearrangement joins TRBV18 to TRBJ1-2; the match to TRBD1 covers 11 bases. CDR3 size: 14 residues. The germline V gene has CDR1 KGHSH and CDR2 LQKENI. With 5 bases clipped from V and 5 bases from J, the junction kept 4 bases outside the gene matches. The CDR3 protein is CASSKDRGQYGYTF. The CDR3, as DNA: TGTGCCAGCTCAAAGGACAGGGGGCAATATGGCTACACCTTC.

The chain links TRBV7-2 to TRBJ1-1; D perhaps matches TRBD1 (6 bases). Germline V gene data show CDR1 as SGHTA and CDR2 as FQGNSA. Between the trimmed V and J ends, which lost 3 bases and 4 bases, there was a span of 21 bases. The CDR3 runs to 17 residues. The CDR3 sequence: CASSFPLYAGESTEAFF. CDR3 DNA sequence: TGTGCCAGCAGCTTCCCCCTTTATGCAGGGGAAAGCACTGAAGCTTTCTTT.

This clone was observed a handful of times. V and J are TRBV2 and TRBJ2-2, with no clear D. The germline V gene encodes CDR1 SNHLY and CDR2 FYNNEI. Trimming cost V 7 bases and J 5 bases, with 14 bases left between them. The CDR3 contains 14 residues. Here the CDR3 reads CASKELSPTGELFF. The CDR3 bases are TGTGCCAGCAAAGAACTTTCCCCAACCGGGGAGCTGTTTTTT.

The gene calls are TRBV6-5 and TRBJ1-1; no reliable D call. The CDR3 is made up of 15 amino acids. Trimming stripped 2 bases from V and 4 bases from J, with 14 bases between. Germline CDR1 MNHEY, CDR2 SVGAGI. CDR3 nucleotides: TGTGCCAGCAGTTACCAGCTCCCCCGAGTCACTGAAGCTTTCTTT. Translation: CASSYQLPRVTEAFF.

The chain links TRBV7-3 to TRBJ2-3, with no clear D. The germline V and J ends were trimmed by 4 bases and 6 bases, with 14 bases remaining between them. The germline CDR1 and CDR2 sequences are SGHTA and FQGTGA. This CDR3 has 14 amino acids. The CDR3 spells CASSSKGGVDTQYF. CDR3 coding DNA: TGTGCCAGCAGCTCTAAGGGTGGAGTGGATACGCAGTATTTT. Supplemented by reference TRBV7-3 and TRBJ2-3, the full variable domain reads GAGVSQTPSNKVTEKGKYVELRCDPISGHTALYWYRQSLGQGPEFLIYFQGTGAADDSGLPNDRFFAVRPEGSVSTLKIQRTERGDSAVYLCASSSKGGVDTQYFGPGTRLTVL.

CDR3 sequence reads: CASSQGVAQPQHF. Here the CDR3 DNA reads TGTGCCAGCAGCCAAGGGGTCGCTCAGCCCCAGCATTTT. The chain combines TRBV3-1 (or the pseudogene TRBV3-2) with TRBJ1-5; D remains unclear. CDR3 length: 13 amino acids. V shed 1 base and J shed 6 bases, with 7 bases lying between them. CDR1 and CDR2 from the germline V gene are LGHDT and YNNKEL (reference sequence).

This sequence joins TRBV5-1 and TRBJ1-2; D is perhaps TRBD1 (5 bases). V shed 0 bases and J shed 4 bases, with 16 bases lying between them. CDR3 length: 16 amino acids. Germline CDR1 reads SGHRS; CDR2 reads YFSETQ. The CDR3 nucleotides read TGCGCCAGCAGCTTGGAATACGGGGCAGCCTCCTATGGCTACACCTTC. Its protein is CASSLEYGAASYGYTF.

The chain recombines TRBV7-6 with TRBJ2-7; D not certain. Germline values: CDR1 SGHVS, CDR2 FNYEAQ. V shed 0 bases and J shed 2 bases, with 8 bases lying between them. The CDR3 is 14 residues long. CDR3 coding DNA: TGTGCCAGCAGCTTAGCGTCCGGAACCTACGAGCAGTACTTC. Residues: CASSLASGTYEQYF. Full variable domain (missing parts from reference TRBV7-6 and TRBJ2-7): GAGVSQSPRYKVTKRGQDVALRCDPISGHVSLYWYRQALGQGPEFLTYFNYEAQQDKSGLPNDRFSAERPEGSISTLTIQRTEQRDSAMYRCASSLASGTYEQYFGPGTRLTVT.

The CDR3 loop is CASSFQGGQPQHF. In DNA, the CDR3 is TGTGCCAGCAGCTTCCAGGGAGGGCAGCCCCAGCATTTT. The rearrangement links TRBV5-5 to TRBJ1-5; a possible D gene is TRBD1 (5 bases). Per germline, CDR1 SGHKS and CDR2 YYEKEE (reference sequence). The CDR3 is 13 residues long. Trimming shortened V by 2 bases and J by 7 bases, and 10 bases separated the two germline ends.

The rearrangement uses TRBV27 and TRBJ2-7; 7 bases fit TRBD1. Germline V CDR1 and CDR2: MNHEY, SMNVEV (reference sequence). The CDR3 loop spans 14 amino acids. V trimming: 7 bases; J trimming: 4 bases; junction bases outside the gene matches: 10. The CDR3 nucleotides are TGTGCCAGCACCCGCCAGGGACAGTCATACGAGCAGTACTTC. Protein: CASTRQGQSYEQYF.

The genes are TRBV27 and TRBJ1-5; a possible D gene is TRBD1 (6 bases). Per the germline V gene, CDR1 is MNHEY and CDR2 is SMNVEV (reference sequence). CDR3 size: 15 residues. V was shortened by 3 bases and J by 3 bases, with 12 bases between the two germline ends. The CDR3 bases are TGTGCCAGCAGTTTCCGGGGGGCGTTCAATCAGCCCCAGCATTTT. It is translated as CASSFRGAFNQPQHF.

The CDR3 DNA reads TGTGCCAGCAGTTCCCAAGAACTATACAGTATCGGTCTTGGCTACACCTTC. This encodes CASSSQELYSIGLGYTF. The rearrangement links TRBV28 to TRBJ1-2; D is unclear. Trimming removed 4 bases from V and 7 bases from J, with 25 bases in between. This CDR3 is built from 17 residues. In germline, CDR1 is MDHEN, CDR2 SYDVKM.

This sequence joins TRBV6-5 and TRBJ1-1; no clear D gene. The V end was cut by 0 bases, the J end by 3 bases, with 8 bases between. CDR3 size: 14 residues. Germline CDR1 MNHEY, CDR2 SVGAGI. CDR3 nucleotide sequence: TGTGCCAGCAGTTACTCCCCACCCTACACTGAAGCTTTCTTT. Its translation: CASSYSPPYTEAFF.